This T cell receptor beta chain was observed in a study of a mutant IDH1 vaccine in newly diagnosed glioma (dated by TCRdb to the early 2020s). In terms of the full investigation: Patients were given eight vaccinations, in weeks 1, 3, 5, 7, 11, 15, 19 and 23, which matched visits V03 through V10. In the chemotherapy-containing groups, vaccination started alongside temozolomide cycles, whereas in patients who had radiotherapy alone it started 4-6 weeks after radiotherapy. Of the 25 to 35 treated patients, 62.5% were male and approximately 40% were female, and a mean age of around 40 years was recorded. Before enrollment, patients had received standard therapy of radiotherapy alone, temozolomide alone, or radiochemotherapy with temozolomide; most received the combination. Peripheral blood samples were drawn at six visits, namely V03 (baseline), V05, V07, V10, V12 and V13. Longitudinal TCRB deep sequencing was done for about two dozen treated patients, wherever samples were available for exploratory analyses. General study outcomes and caveats: Pseudoprogression seemed to be unrelated to changes in the top peripheral T cell clonotypes found by TCRB sequencing. Immune responses induced by the vaccine were seen in approximately 93% of patients across multiple MHC alleles. The authors noted that analyses of patient blood samples could not be reproduced because of sample limitations. PBMC samples for TCRB deep sequencing were selected based on availability.

Regarding this clone: Its antigen has not been determined. Per-nucleotide qualities are absent, and no much larger clonotype sits a single base away.

Library creation used the immunoSEQ multiplex PCR assay. The hsTCRB Kit was used according to the manufacturer's protocol to amplify rearranged TCR beta chain sequences. TCRB libraries were sequenced on an Illumina MiSeq. From the authors' description of their analysis: The proprietary platform of the kit vendor was used for demultiplexing, trimming and gene mapping. TCRdb re-hosts the immuneACCESS table, in-frame sequences only. Its copies lack some clones; in the studies checked, an unresolved V gene accounts for under half of them, and the cause for the rest is not known. V and J calls and clone size are as listed in that table; D and trimming were resolved from the DNA. The sample data list about 56,000 clones, and 80% to 90% of these were observed just once. 1.3% to 1.5% of the sample goes to the ten largest clones. The sample's time point label, in plain terms: week 23, last vaccination. A 20-mer mutant IDH1 peptide at 300 micrograms in Montanide made up each vaccine dose, which was injected subcutaneously together with topical imiquimod. All donors had newly diagnosed IDH1-mutant astrocytomas of WHO grade 3 or 4 that showed loss of nuclear ATRX. The samples were drawn from NOA16, a multicentre, single-arm, open-label phase I trial in Germany that tested a mutant IDH1 peptide vaccine in humans for the first time. Genomic DNA for TCRB sequencing was extracted from EDTA blood using the DNeasy Blood and Tissue Kit.

The CDR1 and CDR2 encoded by the germline V gene are SGHRS and YFSETQ. The V end loses 1 base and the J end loses 2 bases, and a stretch of 7 bases separates them. The CDR3 contains 15 residues, cysteine and phenylalanine counted. Only the CDR3 DNA stays, 45 bases, in frame from base 1. Recombination connected TRBV5-1 to TRBJ2-6; the D gene is perhaps TRBD2, from 5 matching bases. The material was PBMCs, obtained from a glioma patient whose treatment included an IDH1 peptide vaccine. This clonotype was sampled from a man between 40 and 49 years old with glioma. The nucleotide sequence is given as TGCGCCAGCAGCTTGCGGGGAGCTGGGGCCAACGTCCTGACTTTC. Its protein reads: CASSLRGAGANVLTF.